This T cell receptor beta chain was obtained from a study of PD-1 blockade in classical Hodgkin lymphoma. Only in-frame clones appear in the TCRdb table, and some are missing; sequencing was by immunoSEQ multiplex PCR. Of roughly 15,000 clones listed, approximately 68% were seen once; the top ten hold 8.3%. V was pared by 0 bases and J by 7 bases, with 5 bases of the junction left unmatched. The germline V gene has CDR1 PRHDT and CDR2 FYEKMQ (reference sequence). The length of the CDR3 is 16 residues. With no exception, relapse followed autologous stem cell transplantation in all patients, and brentuximab vedotin exposure varied.

This TCR was sampled from a human donor with classical Hodgkin lymphoma. V and J are TRBV13 and TRBJ2-7, with 14 bases matching TRBD2. Sequenced material: peripheral blood mononuclear cells (PBMCs), taken before the second cycle of nivolumab. The CDR3 region has the DNA TGTGCCAGCAGCTTAGGCCGACTAGCGGGAGGGCCTGAGCAGTACTTC. Translated, it gives CASSLGRLAGGPEQYF. Based on the CDR3 plus reference TRBV13 and TRBJ2-7, the full variable domain is AAGVIQSPRHLIKEKRETATLKCYPIPRHDTVYWYQQGPGQDPQFLISFYEKMQSDKGSIPDRFSAQQFSDYHSELNMSSLELGDSALYFCASSLGRLAGGPEQYFGPGTRLTVT.